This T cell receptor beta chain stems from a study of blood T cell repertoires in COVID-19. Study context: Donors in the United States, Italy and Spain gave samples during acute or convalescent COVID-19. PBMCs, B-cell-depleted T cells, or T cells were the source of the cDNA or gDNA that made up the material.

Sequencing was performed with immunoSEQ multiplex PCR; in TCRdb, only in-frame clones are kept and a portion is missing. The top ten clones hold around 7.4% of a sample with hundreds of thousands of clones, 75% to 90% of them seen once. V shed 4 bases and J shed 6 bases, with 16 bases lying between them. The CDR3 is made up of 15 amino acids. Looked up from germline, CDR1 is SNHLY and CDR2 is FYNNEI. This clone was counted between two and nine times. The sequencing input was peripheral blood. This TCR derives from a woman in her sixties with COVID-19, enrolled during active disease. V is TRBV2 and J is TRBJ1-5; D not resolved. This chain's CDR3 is CASSAGTANLQPQHF. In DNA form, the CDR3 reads TGTGCCAGCAGTGCCGGCACAGCCAACCTTCAGCCCCAGCATTTT.